This is a list of T cell receptor beta chains from one sample in a study of blood T cell repertoires in COVID-19. Produced via immunoSEQ multiplex PCR; TCRdb's table is partial and in-frame only. The sample contains over 250,000 clones, 88% of which appear only once. The material sequenced was peripheral blood. The receptors come from a woman aged 40 to 55 who had recovered from COVID-19. Both conserved end residues are trimmed from each CDR3. The D gene is left open where the match is weak. Not all rows give a size; the values are once, few, many and, for expanded clones, a class.

ASSPPPDTWEQETQY TRBV9 . .
ASSLGGVRDEKLF TRBV7-2 . once
ASSLAGTSGSHEQF TRBV7-9 TRBD2 .
ASSPGQGAHYGYT TRBV6-5 TRBD1 .
ASSLNVASRNEQF TRBV7-3 . .
AWGGQANYGYT TRBV30 TRBD1 .
ASSPPGSVGELF TRBV18 . .
ASRRDRGPYGYT TRBV19 TRBD1 few
AISAGTSGRTDTQY TRBV10-3 TRBD2 .
ATSGGLADTPRDTQY TRBV15 TRBD2 .
ASSSTGTGGGNTIY TRBV7-9 TRBD1 once
SASRLAGVHEQF TRBV20-1 TRBD2 .
ATSDSRGYTEAF TRBV24-1 . .
ASSQDRGGANTGELF TRBV4-1 TRBD2 .
ASRPPRDNKNIQY TRBV6-6 . .
ASSLTGPEPQH TRBV27 . once
ASSFPAGGPYEQF TRBV11-2 TRBD2 .
ASSGGYTGELF TRBV9 . .
ASSPPGTSTKGFNEQF TRBV18 TRBD2 .
SVKPLLGQF TRBV29-1 . .
ASKIAGAEETQY TRBV27 TRBD2 .
ASSLGPSGRLWGEEETQY TRBV5-5 TRBD2 .
SVMGDRVEAF TRBV29-1 TRBD1 once
ASSPREGPPGETQY TRBV3-1/TRBV3-2 . .
AWSVGALTPGELF TRBV30 . .
ASSLRRTPGGKLF TRBV7-2 . once
ASNPGANTGELF TRBV5-1 . .
SASGGGGGAQY TRBV20-1 . .
ASSPRTGAHGQY TRBV13 TRBD1 once
ASHPGGRWEGQY TRBV6-6 . .
ASSLVGGTDTQY TRBV7-9 . once
ASSQDTEAF TRBV2 . .
ASSPRGGTRPNTGELF TRBV9 . .
ASSNRVPIGKLF TRBV7-8 . .
ASSPQDSSGANVLT TRBV5-1 . .
ASSPGGRDDGYT TRBV7-9 . .
ASAPDRGGAGELF TRBV12-5 TRBD1 .
ASSIEGAGALDNEQF TRBV19 . .
ATSDLGTGRDTQY TRBV24-1 TRBD1 .
SVDGDREGRYT TRBV29-1 TRBD1 .
ASSPGTDFNEKLF TRBV9 TRBD1 .
ASSQDGGGDSPLH TRBV4-3 . .
ASSLGSSTDTQY TRBV28 . .
ASSRGQGEYEQY TRBV7-9 TRBD1 .
ARSWQGACDEQY TRBV5-3 TRBD1 .
ASRSVGTGSSGANVLT TRBV3-1/TRBV3-2 TRBD1 .
AGGVGRRDPDEQY TRBV5-8 TRBD2 .
ASGLGLGSSAF TRBV12-5 . once
ASRAGNRNNEQF TRBV6-5 . once
ASRDSLSNQPQH TRBV4-1 TRBD1 .
ASRPGTTLGQY TRBV28 TRBD2 .
ASSFGDRVDGYT TRBV27 TRBD1 .
SAGGTYEQY TRBV29-1 . .
ASSQDGGTGKHTDTQY TRBV4-2 TRBD1 .
ASSSEASEVGGYT TRBV7-9 . .
ASSLPGGSYEQY TRBV18 . .